A single T cell receptor beta chain is shown here with its context. This sample is part of a study of blood T cell repertoires in COVID-19. Study-wide background: The origin of the acute and convalescent COVID-19 samples was the United States, Italy and Spain. The analysed material was cDNA or gDNA that came from T cells, B-cell-depleted T cells, or PBMCs.

Clones were sequenced by immunoSEQ multiplex PCR, and TCRdb holds only the in-frame ones, with some missing. The repertoire holds 85,000 to 95,000 clones, more than 75% seen once, with under 30% in the top ten. The sequencing sample was made of peripheral blood. This clonotype was sampled from a human donor in a cohort sampled during active COVID-19.

CDR3 DNA: TGTGCCAGCAGCCAAGAAGGGCCTAGCGAGTACCAAGAGACCCAGTACTTC. Translation: CASSQEGPSEYQETQYF. The V and J genes are TRBV4-2 and TRBJ2-5; possible D gene TRBD2, 6 bases. The ends were cut back, 0 bases at V and 0 bases at J, with 14 bases in the middle. The CDR3 totals 17 residues. Germline values: CDR1 LGHNA, CDR2 YNFKEQ.